This T cell receptor beta chain appears in the sequencing data of a study of CD8+CD57+ T cells in acquired aplastic anemia. As for the study in general: Each DNA sample taken from sorted CD4+ and CD8+ cells came to around 3.4 ug on average. Study outcomes and limitations: Significant differences in CD8+ Simpson's diversity were not observed between patients and controls.

CDR3 and TCR beta VDJ profiling relied on a genomic DNA template. Via MiXCR, TCRdb re-called the reads, giving one row per CDR3 protein. Among 250,000 or so distinct CDR3 sequences listed, 47% were seen once. To note about this clonotype: Its matching antigen is unknown.

The CDR3 sequence is 13 residues long. In germline, CDR1 is ENHRY, CDR2 SYGVKD. V lost 4 bases and J 13 bases, leaving 14 bases between the germline ends. Flow cytometry had shown expanded CD8+CD57+ cells in the patients chosen for sequencing. The V gene is TRBV10-3, the J gene TRBJ1-6, with a weak D call TRBD1 (5 bases). Sequencing was done on a sample of sorted CD4+, CD8+, or CD8+CD57+ T cells (not recorded which) from PBMCs. The TCR originated in a human donor with aplastic anemia. The CDR3 reads CAISAVDTRPLHF. CDR3 DNA sequence: TGTGCCATCAGTGCCGTGGACACTCGCCCCCTCCACTTT.